The source of this T cell receptor beta chain is a study of molecular identifiers for immune sequencing clone quantification. Germline assignment: CDR1 WSHSY and CDR2 SAAADI. V lost 4 bases and J 9 bases, leaving 16 bases between the germline ends. This CDR3 has 14 residues. With regard to this clonotype: The antigen is unknown.

TCRdb itself ran the PCR reads through MiXCR, one entry per CDR3 protein. The sample holds 80,000 to 100,000 distinct CDR3 sequences, 24% seen once. Whole-study findings and limits: One cell's worth of spiked Jurkat TCR RNA was reportedly detectable among 1 million or so naive cells.

V gene TRBV10-2 combines with J gene TRBJ1-5; the D is unclear. The TCR comes from a human donor in good health. Some libraries in this study had Jurkat cell RNA spiked in. Sequencing used naive CD8+ T cells from blood, with Jurkat cell RNA spiked in. Subset here: FACS-sorted CD8+CD4-CCR7+CD45RA+ naive T cells. CDR3 nucleotides: TGCGCCAGCAGTGGATACCGGGCCCCCCCGCCCCAGCATTTT. It codes for CASSGYRAPPPQHF.